This T cell receptor beta chain comes out of a study of shared clonotypes between healthy human individuals (dated by TCRdb to the early 2020s). Regarding the complete study: Three men and a couple of women, aged 18 to 49 years, made up the cohort. To increase sequencing depth and limit assay-specific biases, different laboratories used diverse techniques to prepare libraries and sequence TCR repertoires. To estimate repertoire size and how much clonotype sharing occurs between individuals, the study deeply sequenced the blood TCR repertoires of several healthy adults. Each donor's leukapheresis produced roughly between roughly 0.94 and 9.5 billion PBMCs. The study at large found these results: Only blood was sampled, and tissue TCR repertoires likely differ from those in blood. The small number of donors limited the genetic and exposure-history diversity represented. Pairwise subsampling led to the expectation that sequencing depth would affect the degree of clonotype sharing among donors.

Regarding this clone: Its antigen has not been determined. The record has no base qualities; no much larger clone is one base away.

The CDR3, cysteine through phenylalanine, is 18 amino acids long. The only DNA kept is the CDR3, 54 bases in frame from the first base. Between the V and J ends, shortened by 0 bases and 2 bases respectively, the junction contains 14 bases. CDR1 is given as LGHNA and CDR2 as YNFKEQ, both from the germline V gene. Using the deep immunoSEQ assay, multiplex PCR amplified TCR CDR3 regions from genomic DNA. Extracted genomic DNA from each cell subset was distributed evenly across all wells of several immunoSEQ 96-well plates, and each plate was treated as a replicate. For unsorted PBMC, 300 ng genomic DNA, equal to 25,000 to 35,000 T cell genomes, was loaded into each replicate PCR. Genomic DNA from unsorted PBMC was sequenced over ten immunoSEQ deep assay plates. Purified libraries were quantified with a Qubit 3.0 fluorometer, sized on a Bioanalyzer 2100, and re-quantified with the KAPA Library Quantification kit. A separate single-read 150-cycle Illumina NextSeq 550 flow cell was used to sequence each immunoSEQ 96-well plate. The source study handled its data this way. Because the immunoSEQ output included only junctional sequences and no quality scores, the filtering could not be the same as the filtering used for full-length reads. Sequences were annotated with PyIR, a Python wrapper for IgBLAST v1.9, using IMGT germline references to assign V/J genes and CDR3. Reads with weak V/J assignments (E-value above 1e-6), missing CDR3, stop codons, out-of-frame junctions, or ambiguous translated residues were removed. V3J clonotypes were defined as sequences sharing an identical inferred V gene, J gene, and CDR3 amino acid sequence. The percentage overlap between two repertoires was calculated by dividing the number of shared unique clonotypes by the size of the smaller repertoire. Repertoire richness was assessed with RTK rarefaction, the Chao1 estimator, and Recon v2.1 estimates of unobserved clonotypes. TCRdb provides this immuneACCESS table in a form limited to in-frame rearrangements. Some clones are lacking; in checked studies, under half of them reflect an unresolved V gene, and why the rest are absent is not known. For V, J and clone size, that table is used; D and trimming come from the DNA. Counted in this sample were hundreds of thousands of clones; around 78% of them appeared once. In total, the top ten clones hold more than 10% of the sample.

Donors were healthy HIV-negative adults with no recently reported acute infections or vaccinations. Every donor was a Caucasian adult residing in Nashville, Tennessee, USA. In the unsorted samples, 87 million or so PBMCs were counted, and genomic DNA was extracted using the QIAamp DNA Blood Mini kit. After blood collection by leukapheresis, PBMCs were isolated using Ficoll-Histopaque density gradient centrifugation and then cryopreserved in the vapor phase of liquid nitrogen. This receptor was taken from a woman between 40 and 50 years old in good health. Some clones in this sample may be carry-over from other donors' samples. The sample was PBMCs. The rearranged chain carries TRBV4-2 and TRBJ2-6; matching of 6 bases hints at TRBD2 as the D gene. The CDR3 corresponds to CASSQEVRGATGANVLTF. The bases are TGTGCCAGCAGCCAAGAGGTTCGCGGGGCCACTGGGGCCAACGTCCTGACTTTC.